The 4 T cell receptor beta chains given below trace back to one sample, sequenced in a study of T-cell memory formation after mild COVID-19. TCRdb re-derived calls from the 5' RACE reads in MiXCR, one entry per CDR3 protein. The sample includes about 320,000 distinct CDR3 sequences, approximately 14% of them seen just once. Sequencing was carried out using PBMCs or a T cell subset sorted from them (not recorded which). The receptors were sampled from a man aged 18-30 years who had mild COVID-19 (a few samples of this study predate the infection). Cell type and time point are not known.

V and J are TRBV27 and TRBJ2-7, with TRBD2 matching over 13 bases. The CDR3 has 17 residues. The V and J ends lost 5 bases and 4 bases, in that order; junction bases with no gene match: 11. Looked up from germline, CDR1 is MNHEY and CDR2 is SMNVEV (reference sequence). This chain's CDR3 is CASSTSTSGGQQYEQYF. The CDR3 DNA is TGTGCCAGCAGTACCTCGACTAGCGGGGGGCAGCAGTACGAGCAGTACTTC.

Ten or more counts support this clonotype. This chain uses TRBV4-1 with TRBJ2-5; TRBD2 agrees at 15 bases. J gave up 4 bases and V 4 bases, and 10 bases lay outside the gene matches. The CDR3 sequence is 18 residues long. CDR1 MGHRA and CDR2 YSYEKL come from the germline V gene. The CDR3 nucleotides read TGCGCCAGCAGCCGACTAGGACTAGCGGGGGGGCAACGAGAGACCCAGTACTTC. Its translation is CASSRLGLAGGQRETQYF.

A few counts support this clonotype. The chain combines TRBV12-3 or TRBV12-4 with TRBJ1-2, with 7 bases identical to TRBD1. CDR3 size: 17 residues. After removal of 2 bases from V and 0 bases from J, the junction contained 9 bases not matched to a gene. For the CDR3, the DNA is TGTGCCAGCAGTTTAAGAGCTTCGGACAGGTCTAACTATGGCTACACCTTC. Translating it yields CASSLRASDRSNYGYTF.

The V call is TRBV12-3 or TRBV12-4, the J call TRBJ1-5; D gene ambiguous. The CDR3 sequence is 14 residues long. Between the trimmed V and J ends, which lost 5 bases and 5 bases, there was a span of 13 bases. CDR3 DNA sequence: TGTGCCAGCAGTCCACGCGGGCTTCATCAGCCCCAGCATTTT. As protein: CASSPRGLHQPQHF.